Following are 16 T cell receptor beta chains from one sample sequenced in a study of blood T cell repertoires in COVID-19. The data were produced by immunoSEQ multiplex PCR, yet TCRdb's version contains in-frame clones alone and is incomplete. Of around 180,000 clones in the sample, about 82% were seen once. The sample was peripheral blood. The origin of the receptors is a young woman with acute or convalescent COVID-19.

The CDR3 DNA reads TGTGCCTGGAGTGGGGTGACTAGCGGCACAGATACGCAGTATTTT. Its translation: CAWSGVTSGTDTQYF. This chain uses TRBV30 with TRBJ2-3; 8 bases align to TRBD2. This CDR3 is built from 15 residues. V lost 1 base and J lost 1; bases outside the gene matches: 4. In germline, CDR1 is GTSNPN, CDR2 SVGIG (reference sequence).

The chain recombines TRBV5-4 with TRBJ2-1; TRBD2 aligns across 11 bases. This CDR3 region has 16 residues. V trimming: 7 bases; J trimming: 5 bases; junction bases outside the gene matches: 11. CDR1 and CDR2 (germline): SGHNT, YYREEE (reference sequence). CDR3 amino acids: CASANLAGGLDNEQFF. The DNA of the CDR3 is TGTGCCAGCGCAAACTTAGCGGGGGGGCTTGACAATGAGCAGTTCTTC.

The chain recombines TRBV11-2 with TRBJ1-1; TRBD1 might be the D (5 bases). Trimming removed 7 bases at V and 3 bases at J, with 21 bases between. Germline V CDR1 and CDR2: SGHAT, FQNNGV. CDR3 size: 16 residues. This CDR3 reads CASIQTVGGTDTEAFF. In DNA form, the CDR3 reads TGTGCCAGCATCCAGACAGTCGGGGGGACGGACACTGAAGCTTTCTTT.

This chain joins TRBV2 and TRBJ1-5; TRBD1 might be the D (6 bases). The germline V gene encodes CDR1 SNHLY and CDR2 FYNNEI. The V end was cut by 6 bases, the J end by 1 base, with 16 bases between. The CDR3 consists of 16 residues. DNA for the CDR3: TGTGCCAGCAGGTACGAAGCAGGGGCGAGCAATCAGCCCCAGCATTTT. This codes for CASRYEAGASNQPQHF.

The rearrangement joins TRBV6-5 to TRBJ2-7; D gene ambiguous. The CDR3 is 14 residues long. Germline loops: CDR1 MNHEY, CDR2 SVGAGI. Trimming cost V 2 bases and J 0 bases, with 8 bases left between them. The CDR3 sequence: CASSYLPSSYEQYF. CDR3 DNA: TGTGCCAGCAGTTACCTCCCGAGCTCCTACGAGCAGTACTTC.

This sequence joins TRBV19 and TRBJ2-1; 15 nucleotides match TRBD2. There are 18 residues in the CDR3. CDR1 and CDR2 from the germline V gene are LNHDA and SQIVND (reference sequence). Unmatched junction bases numbered 12, after V lost 7 bases and J lost 5 bases. The CDR3 spells CASTKSIGLAGGNNEQFF. The CDR3 DNA is TGTGCCAGTACCAAATCAATAGGACTAGCGGGGGGGAACAATGAGCAGTTCTTC.

This clone was seen only once. The chain couples TRBV9 to TRBJ1-1, with D tentatively TRBD1 (5 bases). This CDR3 region has 16 residues. Looked up from germline, CDR1 is SGDLS and CDR2 is YYNGEE. V shed 2 bases and J shed 1 base, with 15 bases lying between them. The CDR3 DNA follows: TGTGCCAGCAGCGTTTATCTGGGAGGGGAGAACACTGAAGCTTTCTTT. This codes for CASSVYLGGENTEAFF.

This sequence joins TRBV11-3 and TRBJ2-1; TRBD2 aligns across 10 bases. Trimming removed 3 bases from V and 8 bases from J; junction bases left unmatched: 1. From germline, CDR1 is SGHNT and CDR2 YENEEA. The length of the CDR3 is 13 residues. DNA for the CDR3: TGTGCCAGCAGCTTTGGGACTAGCGATGAGCAGTTCTTC. Translation: CASSFGTSDEQFF.

The chain couples TRBV5-1 to TRBJ2-5, with TRBD1 matching 7 bases. V was pared by 3 bases and J by 5 bases, with 7 bases of the junction left unmatched. In germline, CDR1 is SGHRS, CDR2 YFSETQ. There are 14 residues in the CDR3. The CDR3 coding sequence is TGCGCCAGCAGCTACGACAGGGTGGGCGAGACCCAGTACTTC. This gives the protein CASSYDRVGETQYF.

The CDR3 coding sequence is TGTGCCAGCAGTTACGGACAGGGGGCCTTCTATGGCTACACCTTC. Its protein product is CASSYGQGAFYGYTF. This chain uses TRBV7-9 with TRBJ1-2; 11 bases line up with TRBD1. This CDR3 is 15 amino acids long. Germline CDR1 and CDR2: SEHNR and FQNEAQ (reference sequence). V was pared by 6 bases and J by 4 bases, with 7 bases of the junction left unmatched.

This rearrangement joins TRBV28 to TRBJ2-1, with TRBD2 matching 8 bases. CDR3 length: 14 residues. The germline V gene has CDR1 MDHEN and CDR2 SYDVKM. Trimming took 6 bases from V and 5 from J; bases not matched to a gene: 6. CDR3 region: CASSAGTRNNEQFF. CDR3 bases: TGTGCCAGCAGCGCCGGGACTAGAAACAATGAGCAGTTCTTC.

This clone has just a few counts. In the same sample, other DNA sequences code for this CDR3. The chain is built from TRBV6-2 or TRBV6-3 and TRBJ1-2; D might be TRBD1 (6 bases). Germline V gene sequence: CDR1 MNHEY, CDR2 SVGEGT. Trimming shortened V by 6 bases and J by 11 bases, and 16 bases separated the two germline ends. CDR3 length: 12 amino acids. Here the CDR3 reads CASSHGQRGYTF. CDR3 nucleotides: TGTGCCAGCAGCCACGGACAGCGCGGGTACACCTTC.

The chain joins TRBV10-3 to TRBJ2-7; 9 positions agree with TRBD1. Germline-derived CDR1 and CDR2 are ENHRY and SYGVKD. The V segment lost 6 bases and the J segment 3 bases; nucleotides outside the gene matches: 6. The CDR3 consists of 14 residues. CDR3 nucleotide sequence: TGTGCCATCAGGGGAGACAGGGGGGGCTACGAGCAGTACTTC. This gives the protein CAIRGDRGGYEQYF.

This clone was seen more than once but under ten times. The CDR3 loop reads CAWKYRGSNTGELFF. CDR3 DNA: TGTGCCTGGAAATACAGGGGATCGAACACCGGGGAGCTGTTTTTT. The J gene is TRBJ2-2, the V gene TRBV30; TRBD1 matches 7 bases. V dropped 4 bases and J dropped 0; count of bases not matched to a gene: 5. Per the germline V gene, CDR1 is GTSNPN and CDR2 is SVGIG (reference sequence). The CDR3 totals 15 residues.

The CDR3 region is CASGPQQGRAFF. The CDR3 coding sequence is TGTGCCAGCGGGCCTCAACAGGGAAGGGCTTTCTTT. The chain couples TRBV6-5 to TRBJ1-1; a weak D match, TRBD1 (6 bases). V was cut by 8 bases and J by 11 bases, with 18 bases left in between. CDR1 is MNHEY, CDR2 SVGAGI, per germline. The CDR3 runs 12 residues.

The rearrangement joins TRBV28 to TRBJ1-6; TRBD1 matches at 7 bases. The CDR3 covers 12 residues. Trimming removed 7 bases from V and 9 bases from J; junction bases left unmatched: 3. Per the germline V gene, CDR1 is MDHEN and CDR2 is SYDVKM. DNA for the CDR3: TGTGCCAGCACAGGGGGAGGTTCACCCCTCCACTTT. As protein: CASTGGGSPLHF.